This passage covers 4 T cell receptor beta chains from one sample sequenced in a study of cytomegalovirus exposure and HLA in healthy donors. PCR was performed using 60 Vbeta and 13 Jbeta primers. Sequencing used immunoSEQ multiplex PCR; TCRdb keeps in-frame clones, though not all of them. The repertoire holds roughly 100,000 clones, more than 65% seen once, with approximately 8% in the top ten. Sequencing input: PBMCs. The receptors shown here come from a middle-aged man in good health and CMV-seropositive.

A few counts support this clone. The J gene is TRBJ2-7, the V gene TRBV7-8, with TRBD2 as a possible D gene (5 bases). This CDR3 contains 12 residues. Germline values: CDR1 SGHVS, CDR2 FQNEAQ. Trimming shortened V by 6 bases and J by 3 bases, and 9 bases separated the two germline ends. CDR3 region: CASSVDYYEQYF. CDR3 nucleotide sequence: TGTGCCAGCAGTGTCGACTACTACGAGCAGTACTTC.

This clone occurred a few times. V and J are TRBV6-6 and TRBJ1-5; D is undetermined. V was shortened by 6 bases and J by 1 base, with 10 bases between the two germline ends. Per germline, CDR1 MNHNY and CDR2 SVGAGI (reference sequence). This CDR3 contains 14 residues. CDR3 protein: CASRPHQSNQPQHF. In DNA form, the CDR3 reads TGTGCCAGCAGACCACACCAAAGCAATCAGCCCCAGCATTTT.

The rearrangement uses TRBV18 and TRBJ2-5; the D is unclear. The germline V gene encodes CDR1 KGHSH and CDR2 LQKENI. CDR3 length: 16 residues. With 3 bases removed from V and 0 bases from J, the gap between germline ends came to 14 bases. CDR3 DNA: TGTGCCAGCTCACCGGCTCTCACCCTGTACCAAGAGACCCAGTACTTC. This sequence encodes CASSPALTLYQETQYF.

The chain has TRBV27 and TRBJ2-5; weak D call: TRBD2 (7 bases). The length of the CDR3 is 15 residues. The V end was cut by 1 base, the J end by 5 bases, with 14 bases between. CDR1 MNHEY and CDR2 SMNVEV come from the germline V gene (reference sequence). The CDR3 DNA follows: TGTGCCAGCAGTTTATTATCGGGGGGCTTGGAGACCCAGTACTTC. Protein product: CASSLLSGGLETQYF.